These T cell receptor beta chains were read from a single sample in a study of T cell responses to AZD1222 COVID-19 vaccine. Assay used: immunoSEQ multiplex PCR; TCRdb lists only in-frame clones, some missing. This table holds over 85,000 clones, roughly nine tenths found once. Sample: peripheral blood, taken 28 days after the second AZD1222 dose. The receptors shown here come from an adult who received the AZD1222 COVID-19 vaccine. Each CDR3 is given with its conserved first and last residue. D genes are given only for firm matches. Rows give clone size only sometimes, using once, few, many, or a class for an expanded clone.

clone_size j_call v_call d_call cdr3_aa cdr3_nt
- TRBJ1-4 TRBV4-1 - CASSQGSGGVMEKLFF TGCGCCAGCAGCCAAGGTTCAGGAGGCGTGATGGAAAAACTGTTTTTT
- TRBJ2-3 TRBV6-4 TRBD2 CASSGSGGATDTQYF TGTGCCAGCAGTGGGAGCGGGGGGGCCACAGATACGCAGTATTTT
- TRBJ1-2 TRBV27 TRBD1 CASSPWDSTNYGYTF TGTGCCAGCAGTCCCTGGGACAGTACTAACTATGGCTACACCTTC
- TRBJ2-3 TRBV2 TRBD2 CASSVQGGSTDTQYF TGTGCCAGCAGTGTCCAGGGAGGGAGCACAGATACGCAGTATTTT
- TRBJ1-6 TRBV4-3 - CASSQDINSPLHF TGCGCCAGCAGCCAAGATATTAATTCACCCCTCCACTTT
- TRBJ1-4 TRBV5-1 - CASSLTQATNEKLFF TGCGCCAGCAGCCTGACCCAAGCAACTAATGAAAAACTGTTTTTT
- TRBJ1-5 TRBV2 TRBD1 CASRGQLGDQPQHF TGTGCCAGCAGGGGACAGTTAGGGGATCAGCCCCAGCATTTT
- TRBJ1-5 TRBV19 TRBD1 CASSISQGAGNQPQHF TGTGCCAGTAGCATCTCCCAGGGGGCTGGCAATCAGCCCCAGCATTTT
- TRBJ1-1 TRBV10-3 - CAISESVGKDEAFF TGTGCCATCAGTGAGTCGGTGGGGAAGGATGAAGCTTTCTTT
once TRBJ2-1 TRBV12-5 - CASGLVQRNEQFF TGTGCTAGTGGTTTGGTACAAAGAAATGAGCAGTTCTTC
- TRBJ2-1 TRBV15 - CATSIAHRDANNEQFF TGTGCCACCAGCATCGCCCACAGGGACGCTAACAATGAGCAGTTCTTC
- TRBJ1-1 TRBV10-3 - CAISSDGTNTEAFF TGTGCCATCAGCTCGGACGGAACGAACACTGAAGCTTTCTTT
- TRBJ1-5 TRBV20-1 - CSASRASSDSQPQHF TGCAGTGCTAGTAGGGCGTCATCCGACTCCCAGCCCCAGCATTTT
few TRBJ1-2 TRBV5-5 TRBD1 CASSLRTGLGYTF TGTGCCAGCAGCCTAAGGACAGGGCTCGGCTACACCTTC
- TRBJ2-2 TRBV12-3/TRBV12-4 TRBD1 CASSSRGTGELFF TGTGCCAGCAGTTCCAGGGGGACCGGGGAGCTGTTTTTT
- TRBJ1-3 TRBV2 TRBD1 CASSLGGGPIVGNTIYF TGTGCCAGCAGCCTCGGAGGGGGCCCAATCGTTGGAAACACCATATATTTT
- TRBJ1-2 TRBV10-3 TRBD1 CAISANRGDGYTF TGTGCCATCAGTGCCAACAGGGGGGATGGCTACACCTTC
few TRBJ1-1 TRBV6-5 - CATKQGETAEAFF TGTGCCACCAAACAGGGCGAGACGGCTGAAGCTTTCTTT